The TCR beta chain described here comes from a study of early T cells in non-severe SARS-CoV-2 infection. Study context: The authors sequenced bulk RNA from unsorted whole blood, leaving chains unpaired. Points from the study as a whole: Anti-spike CD8 specificities were favored by VDJdb matching, whose results missed private and CD4 specificities.

CDR1 and CDR2 from the germline V gene are SGHRS and YFSETQ. The CDR3 loop spans 16 amino acids. V was cut by 0 bases and J by 6 bases, with 18 bases left in between. Only a few counts were recorded for this clonotype. Its antigen is not known. In the library, individual cDNA molecules carried attached unique molecular identifiers. TCRdb re-called the 5' RACE reads through MiXCR, storing one row per CDR3 protein. In the table there are more than 70,000 distinct CDR3 sequences, roughly an eighth of which are singletons. This sequence originates from an adult who was a healthcare worker with PCR-confirmed SARS-CoV-2 infection or an uninfected control (not recorded which). The genes are TRBV5-1 and TRBJ2-5; tentative D call: TRBD2 (6 bases). Material for sequencing was whole blood. The CDR3 loop is CASSLADTSRGKTQYF. The CDR3 bases are TGCGCCAGCAGCTTGGCAGACACCTCACGGGGGAAGACCCAGTACTTC.